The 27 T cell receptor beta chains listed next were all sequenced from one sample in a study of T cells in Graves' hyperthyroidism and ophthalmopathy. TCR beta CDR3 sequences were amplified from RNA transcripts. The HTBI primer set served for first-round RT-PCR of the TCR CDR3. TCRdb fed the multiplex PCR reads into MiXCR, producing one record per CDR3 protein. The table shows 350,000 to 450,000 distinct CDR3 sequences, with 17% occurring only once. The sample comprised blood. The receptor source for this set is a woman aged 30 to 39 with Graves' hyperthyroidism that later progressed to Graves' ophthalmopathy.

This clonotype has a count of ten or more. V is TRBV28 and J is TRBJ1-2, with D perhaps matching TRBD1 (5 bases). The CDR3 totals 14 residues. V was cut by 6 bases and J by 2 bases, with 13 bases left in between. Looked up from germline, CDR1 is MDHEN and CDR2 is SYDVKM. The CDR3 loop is CASRIAGTNYGYTF. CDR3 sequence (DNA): TGTGCCAGCAGAATCGCCGGGACCAACTATGGCTACACCTTC.

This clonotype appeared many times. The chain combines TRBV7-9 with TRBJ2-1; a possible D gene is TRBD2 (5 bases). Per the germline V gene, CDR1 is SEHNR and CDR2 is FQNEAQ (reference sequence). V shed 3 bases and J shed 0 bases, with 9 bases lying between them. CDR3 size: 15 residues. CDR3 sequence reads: CASSFTGSSYNEQFF. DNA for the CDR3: TGTGCCAGCAGCTTTACGGGGAGCTCCTACAATGAGCAGTTCTTC.

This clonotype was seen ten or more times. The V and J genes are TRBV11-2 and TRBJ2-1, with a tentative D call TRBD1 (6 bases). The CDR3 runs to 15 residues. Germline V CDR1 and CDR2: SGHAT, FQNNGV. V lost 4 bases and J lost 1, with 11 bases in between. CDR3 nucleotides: TGTGCCAGCAGCTGGACAGCATCATCCTACAATGAGCAGTTCTTC. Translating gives CASSWTASSYNEQFF.

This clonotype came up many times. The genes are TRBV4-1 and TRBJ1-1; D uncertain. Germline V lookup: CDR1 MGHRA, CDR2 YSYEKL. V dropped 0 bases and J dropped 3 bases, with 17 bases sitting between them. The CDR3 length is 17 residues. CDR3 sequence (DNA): TGCGCCAGCAGCCAAGATAAGGATGGGAGCCTGTACACTGAAGCTTTCTTT. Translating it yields CASSQDKDGSLYTEAFF.

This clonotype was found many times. CDR3 DNA: TGCAGTGCTAGAGATTTTTCGGGGTCCAATGAGCAGTTCTTC. Translating it yields CSARDFSGSNEQFF. The chain recombines TRBV20-1 with TRBJ2-1; perhaps TRBD2 as D (5 bases). This CDR3 has 14 residues. V lost 0 bases, J lost 6 bases, and 12 bases lay in between. CDR1 is DFQATT and CDR2 is SNEGSKA in the germline V gene (reference sequence).

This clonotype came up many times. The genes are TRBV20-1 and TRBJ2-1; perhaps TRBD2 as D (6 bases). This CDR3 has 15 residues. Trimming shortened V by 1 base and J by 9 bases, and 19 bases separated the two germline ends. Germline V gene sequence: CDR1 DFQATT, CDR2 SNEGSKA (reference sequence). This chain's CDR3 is CSARASGRLPSEQFF. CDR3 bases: TGCAGTGCTAGAGCGTCCGGGAGACTTCCGAGTGAGCAGTTCTTC.

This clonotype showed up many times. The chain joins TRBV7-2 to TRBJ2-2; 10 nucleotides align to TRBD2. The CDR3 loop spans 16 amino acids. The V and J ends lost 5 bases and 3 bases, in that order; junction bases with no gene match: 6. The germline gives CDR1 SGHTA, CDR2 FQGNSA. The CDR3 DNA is TGTGCCAGCAGCGCGACTAGCGGGCACTACACCGGGGAGCTGTTTTTT. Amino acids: CASSATSGHYTGELFF.

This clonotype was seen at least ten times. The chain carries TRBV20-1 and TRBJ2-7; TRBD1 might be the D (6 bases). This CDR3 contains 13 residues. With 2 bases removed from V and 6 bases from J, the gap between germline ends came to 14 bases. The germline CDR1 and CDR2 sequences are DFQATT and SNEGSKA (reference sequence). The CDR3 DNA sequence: TGCAGTGCTAGACGCAGCCAGGGGCTCGAGCAGTACTTC. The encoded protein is CSARRSQGLEQYF.

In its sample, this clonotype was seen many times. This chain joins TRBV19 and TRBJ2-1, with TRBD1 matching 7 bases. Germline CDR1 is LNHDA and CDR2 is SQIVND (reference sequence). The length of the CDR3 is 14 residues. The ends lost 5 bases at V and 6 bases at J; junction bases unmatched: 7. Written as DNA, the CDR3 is TGTGCCAGTAGTGGGTCGACAGGGTTCAATGAGCAGTTCTTC. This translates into CASSGSTGFNEQFF. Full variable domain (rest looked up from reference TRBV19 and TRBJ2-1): DGGITQSPKYLFRKEGQNVTLSCEQNLNHDAMYWYRQDPGQGLRLIYYSQIVNDFQKGDIAEGYSVSREKKESFPLTVTSAQKNPTAFYLCASSGSTGFNEQFFGPGTRLTVL.

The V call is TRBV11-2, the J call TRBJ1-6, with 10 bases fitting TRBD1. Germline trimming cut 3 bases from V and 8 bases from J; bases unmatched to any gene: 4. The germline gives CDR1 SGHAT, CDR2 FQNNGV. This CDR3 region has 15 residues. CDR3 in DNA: TGTGCCAGCAGCTTGTCCGGGACAGGGGATTCACCCCTCCACTTT. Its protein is CASSLSGTGDSPLHF.

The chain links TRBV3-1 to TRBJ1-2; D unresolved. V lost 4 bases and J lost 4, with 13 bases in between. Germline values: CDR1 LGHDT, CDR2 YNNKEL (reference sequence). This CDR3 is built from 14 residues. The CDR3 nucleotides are TGTGCCAGCAGCCCGACCCGGAGCGGCTATGGCTACACCTTC. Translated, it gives CASSPTRSGYGYTF. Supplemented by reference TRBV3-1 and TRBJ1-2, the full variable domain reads DTAVSQTPKYLVTQMGNDKSIKCEQNLGHDTMYWYKQDSKKFLKIMFSYNNKELIINETVPNRFSPKSPDKAHLNLHINSLELGDSAVYFCASSPTRSGYGYTFGSGTRLTVV.

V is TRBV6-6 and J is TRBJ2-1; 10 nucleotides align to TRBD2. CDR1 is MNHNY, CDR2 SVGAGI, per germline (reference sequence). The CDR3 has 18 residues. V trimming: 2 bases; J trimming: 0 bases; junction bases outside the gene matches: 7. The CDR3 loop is CASSYPRLAGLSYNEQFF. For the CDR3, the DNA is TGTGCCAGCAGTTACCCAAGACTAGCGGGCCTCTCCTACAATGAGCAGTTCTTC.

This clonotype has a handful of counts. This CDR3 is CASSYARDRGDEQFF. The CDR3 coding sequence is TGTGCCAGCAGTTACGCGCGGGACAGGGGAGATGAGCAGTTCTTC. The chain joins TRBV6-1 to TRBJ2-1; 10 nucleotides align to TRBD1. The germline CDR1 and CDR2 sequences are MNHNS and SASEGT. The CDR3 spans 15 residues. V dropped 5 bases and J dropped 8; count of bases not matched to a gene: 9.

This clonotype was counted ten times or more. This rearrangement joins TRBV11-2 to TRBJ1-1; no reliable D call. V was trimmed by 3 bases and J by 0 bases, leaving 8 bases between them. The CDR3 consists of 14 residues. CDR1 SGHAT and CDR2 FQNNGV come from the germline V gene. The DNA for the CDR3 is TGTGCCAGCAGCTTGTCCGGGCTGAACACTGAAGCTTTCTTT. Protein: CASSLSGLNTEAFF.

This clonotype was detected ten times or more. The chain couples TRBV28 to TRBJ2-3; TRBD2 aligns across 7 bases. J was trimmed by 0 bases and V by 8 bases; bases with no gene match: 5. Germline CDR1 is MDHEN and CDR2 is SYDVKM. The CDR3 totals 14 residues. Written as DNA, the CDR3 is TGTGCCAGCGGGTTAGCGGGCAGCACAGATACGCAGTATTTT. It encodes CASGLAGSTDTQYF.

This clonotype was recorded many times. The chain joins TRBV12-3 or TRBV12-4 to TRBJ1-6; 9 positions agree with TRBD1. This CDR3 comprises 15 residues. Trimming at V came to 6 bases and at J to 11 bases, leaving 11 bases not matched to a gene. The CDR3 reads CASRFTGGGSPPLHF. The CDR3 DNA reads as TGTGCCAGCAGGTTCACAGGGGGCGGATCCCCACCCCTCCACTTT.

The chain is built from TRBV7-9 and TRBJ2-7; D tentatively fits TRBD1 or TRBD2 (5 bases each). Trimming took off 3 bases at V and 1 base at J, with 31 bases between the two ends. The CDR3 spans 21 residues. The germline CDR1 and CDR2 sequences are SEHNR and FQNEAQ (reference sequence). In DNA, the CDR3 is TGTGCCAGCAGCTTCTTCGGGGCTACCAAGAAAGCCGGCCCCAGGTCCTACGAGCAGTACTTC. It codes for CASSFFGATKKAGPRSYEQYF.

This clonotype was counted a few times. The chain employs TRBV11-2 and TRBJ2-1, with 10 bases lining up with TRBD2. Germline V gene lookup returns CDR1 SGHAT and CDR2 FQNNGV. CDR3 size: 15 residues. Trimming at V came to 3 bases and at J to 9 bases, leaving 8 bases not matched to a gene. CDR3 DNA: TGTGCCAGCAGCTTCACCGGGACTAGCGACGGTGAGCAGTTCTTC. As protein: CASSFTGTSDGEQFF.

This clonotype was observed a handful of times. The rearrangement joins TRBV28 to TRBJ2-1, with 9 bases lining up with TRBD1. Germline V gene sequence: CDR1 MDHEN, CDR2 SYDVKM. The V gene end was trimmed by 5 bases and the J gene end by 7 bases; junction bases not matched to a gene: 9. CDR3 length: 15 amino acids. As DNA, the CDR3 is TGTGCCAGCAGTCCCACAGGGGGCCGTGGGAATGAGCAGTTCTTC. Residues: CASSPTGGRGNEQFF.

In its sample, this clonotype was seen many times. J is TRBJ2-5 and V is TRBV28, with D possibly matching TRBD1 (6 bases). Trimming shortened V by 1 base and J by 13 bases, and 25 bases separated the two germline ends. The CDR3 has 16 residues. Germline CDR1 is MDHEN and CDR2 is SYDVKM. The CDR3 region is CASSLSGLGGPGLMYF. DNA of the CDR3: TGTGCCAGCAGTTTATCCGGCCTTGGGGGCCCGGGTCTCATGTACTTC.

The CDR3: CSAAQTNNEQFF. The DNA for the CDR3 is TGCAGTGCCGCCCAAACCAACAATGAGCAGTTCTTC. The V gene is TRBV20-1, the J gene TRBJ2-1; D gene uncertain. V was cut by 6 bases and J by 5 bases, with 11 bases left in between. From germline, CDR1 is DFQATT and CDR2 SNEGSKA (reference sequence). The CDR3 runs to 12 residues.

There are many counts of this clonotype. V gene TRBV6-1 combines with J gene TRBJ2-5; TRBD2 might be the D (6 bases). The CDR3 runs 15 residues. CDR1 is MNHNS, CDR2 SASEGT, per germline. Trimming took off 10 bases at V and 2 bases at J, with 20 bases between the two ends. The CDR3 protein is CATSSTGTVQETQYF. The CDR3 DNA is TGTGCCACCTCCTCGACCGGGACTGTACAAGAGACCCAGTACTTC.

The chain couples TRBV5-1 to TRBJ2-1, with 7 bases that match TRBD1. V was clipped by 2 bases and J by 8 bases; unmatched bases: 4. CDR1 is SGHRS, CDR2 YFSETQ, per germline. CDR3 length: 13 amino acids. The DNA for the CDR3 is TGCGCCAGCAGCTTTGAGGGGGCTCATGAGCAGTTCTTC. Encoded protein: CASSFEGAHEQFF.

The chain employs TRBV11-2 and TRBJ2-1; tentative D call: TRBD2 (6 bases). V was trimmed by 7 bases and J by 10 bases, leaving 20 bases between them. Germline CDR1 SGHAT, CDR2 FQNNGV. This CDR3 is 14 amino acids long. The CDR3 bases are TGTGCCAGCACCACGGACTACCTTATAAAGGAGCAGTTCTTC. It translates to CASTTDYLIKEQFF.

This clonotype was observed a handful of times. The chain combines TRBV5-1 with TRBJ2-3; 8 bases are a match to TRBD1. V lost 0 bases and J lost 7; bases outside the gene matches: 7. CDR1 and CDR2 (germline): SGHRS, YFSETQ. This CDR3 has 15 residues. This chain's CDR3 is CASSLAAGGSNTQYF. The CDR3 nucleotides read TGCGCCAGCAGCTTGGCGGCAGGGGGCTCGAATACGCAGTATTTT. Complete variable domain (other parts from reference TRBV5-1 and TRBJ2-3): KAGVTQTPRYLIKTRGQQVTLSCSPISGHRSVSWYQQTPGQGLQFLFEYFSETQRNKGNFPGRFSGRQFSNSRSEMNVSTLELGDSALYLCASSLAAGGSNTQYFGPGTRLTVL.

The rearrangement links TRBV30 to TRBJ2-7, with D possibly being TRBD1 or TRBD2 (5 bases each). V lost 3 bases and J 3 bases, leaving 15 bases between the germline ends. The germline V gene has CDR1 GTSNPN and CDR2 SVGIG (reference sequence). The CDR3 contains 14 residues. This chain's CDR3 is CAWSGHHGGYEQYF. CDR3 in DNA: TGTGCCTGGAGCGGACACCATGGGGGCTACGAGCAGTACTTC.

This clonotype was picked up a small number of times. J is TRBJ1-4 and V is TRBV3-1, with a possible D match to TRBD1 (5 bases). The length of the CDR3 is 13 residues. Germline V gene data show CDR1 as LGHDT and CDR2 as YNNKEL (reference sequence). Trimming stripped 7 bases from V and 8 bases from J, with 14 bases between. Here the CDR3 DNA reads TGTGCCAGCACCAACAGGAGGTACGAAAAACTGTTTTTT. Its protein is CASTNRRYEKLFF.